This T cell receptor beta chain was observed in a study of blood T cell repertoires in COVID-19. TCRdb's table, derived via immunoSEQ multiplex PCR, lists solely in-frame clones and lacks some. Among 400,000 or so clones, roughly 90% were seen once, and the ten largest hold under 2%. The CDR3 covers 17 residues. J lost 5 bases, V lost 3 bases, and 9 bases had no gene match. Germline V gene lookup returns CDR1 MNHEY and CDR2 SMNVEV (reference sequence). The genes are TRBV27 and TRBJ2-3, with 12 bases that match TRBD2. The clonotype originates from a woman between 40 and 50 years old with COVID-19, enrolled during active disease. The specimen was peripheral blood. CDR3 protein: CASSLYVLAGGGDTQYF. The CDR3 nucleotides are TGTGCCAGCAGTTTGTATGTGCTAGCGGGAGGGGGAGATACGCAGTATTTT.